Detailed here is one T cell receptor (beta chain). Which antigen it targets is not known. Per-base quality was not reported, and no clone a single base away is much larger than it. The data derive from a study of blood T cell repertoires in COVID-19 (dated by TCRdb to the early 2020s). Describing the broader study: Samples from collaborators originated in the United States, Italy and Spain and spanned both the acute and convalescent phases of COVID-19. The prospective study material was composed of cDNA or gDNA derived from T cells, B-cell-depleted T cells, or PBMCs. The dataset comprised deeply sampled blood TCRbeta repertoires from subjects exposed to, actively infected with, or recovered from COVID-19. The repertoires were released in a freely available public database intended as a resource for research on the immune response to SARS-CoV-2. Samples came from the ongoing ImmuneRACE study (first 160 participants) plus 1,254 subjects from 6 global collaborators. Nearly every sample came with metadata listing a de-identified subject ID, COVID-19 status, age in years and sex. Where available, HLA class I and class II types were obtained from metadata supplied by the sample provider rather than from assay-based typing.

TCRbeta CDR3 regions were amplified from genomic DNA using the immunoSEQ Assay, a bias-controlled multiplex PCR. Per the original workflow: Within the assay, amplification of reference gene primers was used to estimate how many nucleated cells each sample contained. To quantify the absolute abundance of each unique TCRbeta CDR3 rearrangement, sequence reads were collapsed and filtered. For each sample, productive Simpson clonality was calculated as the square root of Simpson's diversity index across productive rearrangements. Held by TCRdb, this immuneACCESS table contains in-frame sequences only and omits some clones. Under half of the omission traces to an unresolved V gene where checked; the cause of the rest is unknown. V and J calls and clone size come straight from that table; D and trimming were deduced from the DNA. Recorded for this sample are tens of thousands of clones; 88% of them occurred a single time. The top ten clones comprise 4% to 5.5% of the sample.

Paper-wide results and their limitations: Clinical and demographic metadata were provided uncurated, with the amount varying by source and participant.

Each collaborating institution followed its own protocols to collect whole blood in K2EDTA tubes. For TCRbeta analysis, collaborators shipped samples in one of three forms: frozen whole blood, isolated PBMCs, or DNA extracted from either of those sample types. CDR1 and CDR2 are drawn from the germline V gene: SGHAT, FQNNGV. Trimming takes 3 bases off V and 0 bases off J; junction bases not matched to a gene: 2. The CDR3, cysteine through phenylalanine, is 16 amino acids long. Of all the DNA, just the CDR3 is kept, 48 bases in frame from base 1. This receptor was identified in a human donor in a cohort sampled during active COVID-19. Sequencing was performed on peripheral blood. The sequence joins TRBV11-2 to TRBJ2-5; TRBD2 lines up with 12 middle nucleotides. The CDR3 protein is CASSFGTSGYQETQYF. The DNA sequence is TGTGCCAGCAGCTTCGGGACTAGCGGGTACCAAGAGACCCAGTACTTC.